This T cell receptor beta chain was sequenced for a study of tumor-infiltrating lymphocytes in primary liver carcinoma. Across the whole study: Maximum tumor diameters ranged from roughly 4 to 10 cm, stage T1-T3 N0M0.

Germline CDR1 SGHRS, CDR2 YFSETQ. This CDR3 has 15 amino acids. With a constant-region primer, TCR beta cDNA was made from approximately 520 ng of total RNA. Libraries covering TCR beta were generated through three nested multiplex PCR rounds (using a slightly modified ARM-PCR). Researchers ran the first two PCR rounds for ten to eleven cycles each with TRBV1-TRBV30 forward primers and a C-beta reverse primer. MiXCR was run by TCRdb on the multiplex PCR reads, yielding one entry per CDR3 protein. The sample has tens of thousands of distinct CDR3 sequences, over 65% seen once. For this clonotype: Its target is not known. The junction and the germline gene differ at one end; a read error may be behind it.

Notes on the study in general: Reduced overlap was seen in tumor-adjacent and tumor-blood pairs versus tumor region pairs. Tumors had a significantly higher top-250-clone fraction than blood (p = 0.039).

Each 20-30 mg portion of unsorted bulk tissue served as the source for co-extraction of RNA and DNA. Resection treated the patients' primary liver carcinoma. The specimen was liver tumor tissue from sampling region 2. The subset: tumor region T2, inferior pole. The chain is built from TRBV5-1 and TRBJ2-1; no firm D call. This receptor was taken from a man in his forties with primary liver carcinoma and hepatitis B virus infection. The CDR3 bases are TGCGCCAGCAGCTTGGATAGAGGCGCCTACAATGAGCAGTTCTTT. Amino acids: CASSLDRGAYNEQFF.